A single sample is the source of the 19 T cell receptor beta chains below, sequenced in a study of molecular identifiers for immune sequencing clone quantification. A single record per CDR3 protein comes from TCRdb applying MiXCR to the PCR reads. The sample lists 85,000 to 100,000 distinct CDR3 sequences, approximately 22% occurring once. The specimen sequenced was naive CD8+ T cells from blood, with Jurkat cell RNA spiked in. Subset meaning: FACS-sorted CD8+CD4-CCR7+CD45RA+ naive T cells. All receptors derive from a human donor in good health. Some libraries in this study had Jurkat cell RNA spiked in.

The V call is TRBV4-3, the J call TRBJ2-5; a possible D gene is TRBD2 (6 bases). CDR1 is LGHNA and CDR2 is YSLEER in the germline V gene. The CDR3 sequence is 15 residues long. V lost 0 bases, J lost 3 bases, and 11 bases lay in between. CDR3 coding DNA: TGCGCCAGCAGCCAAGACTGGAGGGGAGAAGAGACCCAGTACTTC. Translating it yields CASSQDWRGEETQYF.

The chain links TRBV19 to TRBJ1-2, with D uncertain. The length of the CDR3 is 18 residues. V was trimmed by 0 bases and J by 6 bases, leaving 23 bases between them. Germline V gives CDR1 LNHDA, CDR2 SQIVND (reference sequence). This chain's CDR3 is CASSIDLLMAFGRNGYTF. CDR3 in DNA: TGTGCCAGTAGTATAGATCTCTTAATGGCGTTCGGCAGAAATGGCTACACCTTC.

The chain joins TRBV4-1 to TRBJ1-5; tentative D call: TRBD1 (6 bases). The CDR3 is 18 residues long. Germline V gives CDR1 MGHRA, CDR2 YSYEKL. V lost 0 bases, J lost 4 bases, and 19 bases lay in between. The DNA of the CDR3 is TGCGCCAGCAGCCAAGATGTCGGGACATGGGAGGAAAATCAGCCCCAGCATTTT. It specifies CASSQDVGTWEENQPQHF.

This clonotype has a handful of counts. The CDR3 DNA is TGTGCCAGCTCATCAATGACTAGCGGGATCAACACCGGGGAGCTGTTTTTT. Amino acid sequence: CASSSMTSGINTGELFF. The chain combines TRBV18 with TRBJ2-2; 11 bases align to TRBD2. V shed 5 bases, J shed 2 bases, and the junction held 7 bases outside the gene matches. Germline CDR1 is KGHSH and CDR2 is LQKENI. This CDR3 region has 17 residues. The whole variable domain, remainder taken from reference TRBV18 and TRBJ2-2, is NAGVMQNPRHLVRRRGQEARLRCSPMKGHSHVYWYRQLPEEGLKFMVYLQKENIIDESGMPKERFSAEFPKEGPSILRIQQVVRGDSAAYFCASSSMTSGINTGELFFGEGSRLTVL.

Many counts were recorded for this clonotype. The chain carries TRBV4-3 and TRBJ1-5, with a weak D call TRBD1 (6 bases). The germline V and J ends were trimmed by 0 bases and 4 bases, with 16 bases remaining between them. CDR3 length equals 17 residues. Germline V CDR1 and CDR2: LGHNA, YSLEER. The CDR3 here is CASSQDVSGGPNQPQHF. Here the CDR3 DNA reads TGCGCCAGCAGCCAAGATGTTTCGGGGGGCCCGAATCAGCCCCAGCATTTT.

J is TRBJ1-1 and V is TRBV10-2; TRBD1 is a possible D gene (6 bases). This CDR3 region has 15 residues. Germline CDR1 WSHSY, CDR2 SAAADI. The V end was cut by 1 base, the J end by 7 bases, with 16 bases between. The DNA for the CDR3 is TGCGCCAGCAGTGAGTTTAGGACAGCTGTGGGTGAAGCTTTCTTT. Protein: CASSEFRTAVGEAFF.

Notes on this clonotype: A much larger clone differs by one base, so this may be a read error. The chain has TRBV27 and TRBJ1-2, with 7 bases that match TRBD1. This CDR3 region has 11 residues. CDR1 and CDR2 from the germline V gene are MNHEY and SMNVEV (reference sequence). The CDR3 protein is CARSQGDGYTF. The CDR3 region has the DNA TGTGCCCGCAGTCAGGGGGATGGCTACACCTTC.

This clonotype occurred many times. The CDR3 DNA sequence: TGTGCCAGCAGCCCCGGACTAGCGGCCCGCACAGATACGCAGTATTTT. This encodes CASSPGLAARTDTQYF. The chain joins TRBV7-2 to TRBJ2-3; 10 nucleotides agree with TRBD2. The CDR3 extends over 16 amino acids. Looked up from germline, CDR1 is SGHTA and CDR2 is FQGNSA. The ends lost 5 bases at V and 1 base at J; junction bases unmatched: 6.

This clonotype has at least ten counts. The chain links TRBV7-6 to TRBJ2-5; 11 positions match TRBD1. There are 16 residues in the CDR3. The trim removed 5 bases at V and 0 bases at J, leaving 5 bases unmatched. Germline CDR1 and CDR2: SGHVS and FNYEAQ. The CDR3 DNA reads TGTGCCAGCAGCACGTGGACAGGGGGCAACCAAGAGACCCAGTACTTC. This encodes CASSTWTGGNQETQYF. Together with reference TRBV7-6 and TRBJ2-5, the CDR3 gives the full variable domain: GAGVSQSPRYKVTKRGQDVALRCDPISGHVSLYWYRQALGQGPEFLTYFNYEAQQDKSGLPNDRFSAERPEGSISTLTIQRTEQRDSAMYRCASSTWTGGNQETQYFGPGTRLLVL.

This clonotype occurred many times. V gene TRBV7-2 combines with J gene TRBJ2-5; 7 bases map to TRBD1. Per germline, CDR1 SGHTA and CDR2 FQGNSA. The CDR3 is 14 residues long. V lost 2 bases, J lost 4 bases, and 4 bases stayed unmatched. The DNA for the CDR3 is TGTGCCAGCAGCTTACCCACAGGGGCAGAGACCCAGTACTTC. Translation: CASSLPTGAETQYF.

The chain joins TRBV11-3 to TRBJ2-3; weak D call: TRBD2 (5 bases). Germline V gene lookup returns CDR1 SGHNT and CDR2 YENEEA. The length of the CDR3 is 14 residues. Trimming shortened V by 5 bases and J by 0 bases, and 9 bases separated the two germline ends. This CDR3 reads CASSPGGSTDTQYF. In nucleotides, the CDR3 is TGTGCCAGCAGCCCTGGAGGTAGCACAGATACGCAGTATTTT.

Turning to this clonotype: Lacking the conserved final phenylalanine or tryptophan, this CDR3 likely reflects a read error. The chain employs TRBV28 and TRBJ2-7; the D gene is possibly TRBD1 (5 bases). The V end was cut by 4 bases, the J end by 6 bases, with 19 bases between. This CDR3 has 15 amino acids. Germline CDR1 and CDR2: MDHEN and SYDVKM. The CDR3 DNA is TGTGCCAGCAGTTCCCCCCCTCAGGGTAGTGGCGAGCAGTACCTC. Protein product: CASSSPPQGSGEQYL.

This clonotype was seen at least ten times. The chain recombines TRBV20-1 with TRBJ2-3; 11 bases match TRBD2. With 5 bases clipped from V and 7 bases from J, the junction kept 11 bases outside the gene matches. CDR3 length equals 15 residues. Germline CDR1 and CDR2: DFQATT and SNEGSKA (reference sequence). DNA of the CDR3: TGCAGTGCTCCCGGGATAGCGGGGGGGCAATATACGCAGTATTTT. Translation: CSAPGIAGGQYTQYF.

In regard to this clonotype: A much more abundant neighbour one base away suggests this may be a read error. This chain uses TRBV2 with TRBJ2-7; D remains unclear. The V gene's germline CDR1 is SNHLY and CDR2 FYNNEI. The CDR3 contains 14 residues. V lost 7 bases and J 6 bases, leaving 19 bases between the germline ends. The CDR3: CASTETVNTCEQYF. CDR3 bases: TGTGCCAGCACCGAGACGGTAAATACCTGCGAGCAGTACTTC.

In regard to this clonotype: A read error may be the cause here, since a much bigger clone is one base away. This chain uses TRBV5-1 with TRBJ2-1; a possible D gene is TRBD2 (6 bases). Germline V gives CDR1 SGHRS, CDR2 YFSETQ. This CDR3 comprises 13 residues. The ends were cut back, 3 bases at V and 9 bases at J, with 13 bases in the middle. The CDR3 DNA reads TGCGCCAGCAGCTGGGACTCCTCAAGTGAGCAGTTCTTC. Translation gives CASSWDSSSEQFF.

The genes are TRBV27 and TRBJ2-1; TRBD2 agrees at 11 bases. The CDR3 contains 15 residues. V was clipped by 6 bases and J by 4 bases; unmatched bases: 5. The germline V gene has CDR1 MNHEY and CDR2 SMNVEV (reference sequence). CDR3 nucleotides: TGTGCCAGCAGAATTAGCGGGAGGGCATACAATGAGCAGTTCTTC. It translates to CASRISGRAYNEQFF.

As DNA, the CDR3 is TGTGCCAGCAGCGGGGGGGGCTACACCTTC. Translation: CASSGGGYTF. The chain uses TRBV9 and TRBJ1-2; D may be TRBD1 (5 bases). The germline CDR1 and CDR2 sequences are SGDLS and YYNGEE. There are 10 residues in the CDR3. V shed 3 bases and J shed 8 bases, with 5 bases lying between them.

This clonotype was detected ten times or more. The chain couples TRBV20-1 to TRBJ2-2, with D possibly matching TRBD1 (6 bases). This CDR3 is built from 16 residues. CDR1 and CDR2 (germline): DFQATT, SNEGSKA (reference sequence). Trimming took 3 bases from V and 2 from J, leaving 16 bases between them. The CDR3 DNA follows: TGCAGTGCTAGGTTAATCCGGGACATTAACACCGGGGAGCTGTTTTTT. Its translation: CSARLIRDINTGELFF.

A few counts support this clonotype. The gene calls are TRBV20-1 and TRBJ2-4; 10 nucleotides line up with TRBD1. The CDR3 runs 16 residues. The ends lost 0 bases at V and 7 bases at J; junction bases unmatched: 9. Germline loops: CDR1 DFQATT, CDR2 SNEGSKA (reference sequence). In DNA, the CDR3 is TGCAGTGCTAGAGATCTCGGGACAGGGGATATCAACATTCAGTACTTC. It codes for CSARDLGTGDINIQYF.